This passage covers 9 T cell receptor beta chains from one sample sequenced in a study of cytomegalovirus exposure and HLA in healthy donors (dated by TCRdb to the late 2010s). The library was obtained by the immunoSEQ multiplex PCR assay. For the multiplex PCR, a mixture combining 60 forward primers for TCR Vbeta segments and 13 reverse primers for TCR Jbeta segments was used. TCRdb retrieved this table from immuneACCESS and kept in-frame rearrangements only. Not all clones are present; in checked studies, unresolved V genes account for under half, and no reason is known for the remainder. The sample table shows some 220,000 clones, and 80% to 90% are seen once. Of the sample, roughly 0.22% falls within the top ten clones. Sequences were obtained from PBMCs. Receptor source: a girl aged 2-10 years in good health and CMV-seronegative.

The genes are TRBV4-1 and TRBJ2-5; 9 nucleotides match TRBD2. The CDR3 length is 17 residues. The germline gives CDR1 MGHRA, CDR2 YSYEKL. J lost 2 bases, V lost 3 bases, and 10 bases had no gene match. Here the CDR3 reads CASSHPRGGGAQETQYF. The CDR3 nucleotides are TGCGCCAGCAGCCACCCAAGAGGCGGGGGGGCACAAGAGACCCAGTACTTC.

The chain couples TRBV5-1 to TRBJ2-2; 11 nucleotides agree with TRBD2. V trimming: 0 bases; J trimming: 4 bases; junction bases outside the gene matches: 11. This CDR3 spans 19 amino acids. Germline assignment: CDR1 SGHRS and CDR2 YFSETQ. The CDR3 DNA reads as TGCGCCAGCAGCTTGGGGACAGGGCTAGCGGGGGGCCTCACCGGGGAGCTGTTTTTT. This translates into CASSLGTGLAGGLTGELFF.

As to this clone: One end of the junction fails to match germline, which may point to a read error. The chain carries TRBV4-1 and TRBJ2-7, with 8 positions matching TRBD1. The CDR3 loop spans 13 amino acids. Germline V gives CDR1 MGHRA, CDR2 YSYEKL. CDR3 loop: CAGSPRQGYEQYF. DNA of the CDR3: TGCGCCGGCAGCCCTCGACAGGGGTACGAGCAGTACTTC.

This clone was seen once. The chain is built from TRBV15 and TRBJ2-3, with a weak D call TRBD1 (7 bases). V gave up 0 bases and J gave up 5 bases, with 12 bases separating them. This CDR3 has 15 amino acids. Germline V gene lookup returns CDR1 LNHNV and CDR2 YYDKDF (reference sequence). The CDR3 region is CATSRDAGGIDTQYF. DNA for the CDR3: TGTGCCACCAGCAGAGATGCAGGGGGGATAGATACGCAGTATTTT.

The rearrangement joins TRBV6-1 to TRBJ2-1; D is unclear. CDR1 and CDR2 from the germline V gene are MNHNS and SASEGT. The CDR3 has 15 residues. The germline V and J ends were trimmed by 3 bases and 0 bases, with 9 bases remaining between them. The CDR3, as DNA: TGTGCCAGCAGTGAGGCCTCTCGCTCCTACAATGAGCAGTTCTTC. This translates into CASSEASRSYNEQFF.

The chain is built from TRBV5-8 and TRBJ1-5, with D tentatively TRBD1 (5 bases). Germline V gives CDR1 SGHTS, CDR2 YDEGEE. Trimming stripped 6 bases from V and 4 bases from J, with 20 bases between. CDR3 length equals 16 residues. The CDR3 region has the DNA TGTGCCAGCATAGGGAAGGGGTCGGGTCGAAATCAGCCCCAGCATTTT. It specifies CASIGKGSGRNQPQHF.

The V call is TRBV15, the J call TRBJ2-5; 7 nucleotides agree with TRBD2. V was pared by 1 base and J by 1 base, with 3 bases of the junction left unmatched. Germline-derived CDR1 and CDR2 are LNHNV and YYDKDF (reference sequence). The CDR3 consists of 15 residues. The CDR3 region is CATSRGAGLQETQYF. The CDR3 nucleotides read TGTGCCACCAGCAGAGGAGCGGGACTCCAAGAGACCCAGTACTTC.

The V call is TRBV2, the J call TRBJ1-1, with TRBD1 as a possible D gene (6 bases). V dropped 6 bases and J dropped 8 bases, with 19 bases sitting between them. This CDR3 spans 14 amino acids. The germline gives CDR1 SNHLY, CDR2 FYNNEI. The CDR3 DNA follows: TGTGCCAGCAGCCAAGAAATCAGGGGCGGGGAAGCTTTCTTT. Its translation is CASSQEIRGGEAFF.

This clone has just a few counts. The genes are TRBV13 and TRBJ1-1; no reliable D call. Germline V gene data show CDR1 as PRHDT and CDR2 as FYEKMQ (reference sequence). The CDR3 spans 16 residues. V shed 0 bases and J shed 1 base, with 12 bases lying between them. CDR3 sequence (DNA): TGTGCCAGCAGCTTAGGCCTGGTGTCCGGGAACACTGAAGCTTTCTTT. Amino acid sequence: CASSLGLVSGNTEAFF.